These 19 T cell receptor beta chains were all obtained from the same sample, sequenced in a study of T cells after yellow fever vaccination. TCRdb redid the calling of the 5' RACE reads with MiXCR, one entry per CDR3 protein. The sample includes hundreds of thousands of distinct CDR3 sequences, approximately 10% of them seen just once. Source: CD4+ T cells sorted from PBMCs, taken 5 days after the yellow fever booster vaccination. These receptors came from a man aged 18 to 29 who received the YFV17D yellow fever vaccine.

This sequence joins TRBV4-2 and TRBJ2-3; the match to TRBD1 covers 7 bases. Germline V gene data show CDR1 as LGHNA and CDR2 as YNFKEQ. This CDR3 is 14 amino acids long. The V gene end was trimmed by 4 bases and the J gene end by 6 bases; junction bases not matched to a gene: 7. The CDR3 spells CASSPQGDPDTQYF. CDR3 bases: TGTGCCAGCAGCCCCCAGGGGGATCCCGATACGCAGTATTTT.

J is TRBJ1-3 and V is TRBV7-9; no clear D. Trimming removed 5 bases at V and 0 bases at J, with 23 bases between. Germline lookup yields CDR1 SEHNR and CDR2 FQNEAQ (reference sequence). The CDR3 is made up of 19 amino acids. CDR3 DNA: TGTGCCAGCAGCGTCCCCCCGGGGTCCTTCGGTTTCTCTGGAAACACCATATATTTT. Translation: CASSVPPGSFGFSGNTIYF.

This clonotype showed up just a few times. V gene TRBV12-3 or TRBV12-4 combines with J gene TRBJ2-2; D gene ambiguous. CDR3 length: 14 amino acids. Deletions cut 3 bases from V and 1 base from J, with 6 bases between. The CDR3 protein is CASSFLVNTGELFF. CDR3 bases: TGTGCCAGCAGTTTCTTGGTGAACACCGGGGAGCTGTTTTTT.

V is TRBV20-1 and J is TRBJ2-7, with 10 nucleotides matching TRBD1. The CDR3 loop spans 11 amino acids. Trimming took 8 bases from V and 7 from J; bases not matched to a gene: 5. Germline assignment: CDR1 DFQATT and CDR2 SNEGSKA (reference sequence). The CDR3 DNA sequence: TGCAGTCCGGGACAGGGGAAAGAGCAGTACTTC. This encodes CSPGQGKEQYF.

V usage is TRBV4-3 and J usage is TRBJ1-2; possibly TRBD1 for D (5 bases). Trimming left V 0 bases short and J 5 bases short, with 13 bases between. The CDR3 covers 15 residues. The germline gives CDR1 LGHNA, CDR2 YSLEER. CDR3 in amino acids: CASSQEKRQRYGYTF. The CDR3 nucleotides are TGCGCCAGCAGCCAAGAAAAAAGACAGCGTTATGGCTACACCTTC.

V is TRBV4-1 and J is TRBJ2-5; TRBD2 aligns across 7 bases. CDR3 length equals 15 residues. J lost 1 base, V lost 0 bases, and 2 bases had no gene match. CDR1 and CDR2 (germline): MGHRA, YSYEKL. The DNA for the CDR3 is TGCGCCAGCAGCCAAGAACTAGCGTTCCAAGAGACCCAGTACTTC. Encoded protein: CASSQELAFQETQYF.

The J gene is TRBJ2-4, the V gene TRBV9; D is unresolved. The CDR3 covers 13 residues. Germline V CDR1 and CDR2: SGDLS, YYNGEE. The V end was cut by 0 bases, the J end by 10 bases, with 11 bases between. CDR3 sequence reads: CASSVGTDGIQYF. The CDR3 DNA is TGTGCCAGCAGCGTAGGCACGGATGGGATTCAGTACTTC.

V gene TRBV24-1 combines with J gene TRBJ1-4, with 8 bases fitting TRBD1. Trimming removed 0 bases from V and 8 bases from J; junction bases left unmatched: 10. The CDR3 runs 17 residues. From germline, CDR1 is KGHDR and CDR2 SFDVKD. Written as DNA, the CDR3 is TGTGCCACCAGTGATTTGGAGAGGACAGGGTATGAGGAAAAACTGTTTTTT. Its protein product is CATSDLERTGYEEKLFF.

This clonotype has only a few counts. The rearrangement links TRBV6-5 to TRBJ2-5; D might be TRBD2 (6 bases). CDR3 length: 13 residues. Germline V lookup: CDR1 MNHEY, CDR2 SVGAGI. Trimming pared 2 bases from V and 5 bases from J, leaving 9 bases between. Written as DNA, the CDR3 is TGTGCCAGCAGTTACGGACTATTGGAGACCCAGTACTTC. Protein: CASSYGLLETQYF.

There are a few counts of this clonotype. The chain carries TRBV23-1 and TRBJ2-5, with 10 bases lining up with TRBD1. TRBV23-1 is an open reading frame whose function is uncertain. This CDR3 has 14 residues. The V and J ends lost 4 bases and 5 bases, in that order; junction bases with no gene match: 4. The CDR3, as DNA: TGCGCCAGCAGTCTCGACAGGGGGCAGGAGACCCAGTACTTC. Protein sequence: CASSLDRGQETQYF.

The chain uses TRBV5-1 and TRBJ2-2; D perhaps matches TRBD2 (7 bases). The germline CDR1 and CDR2 sequences are SGHRS and YFSETQ. This CDR3 spans 14 amino acids. V lost 5 bases to trimming and J lost 6 bases, with 14 bases between them. The CDR3 sequence: CASRLDGGPGELFF. The CDR3 bases are TGCGCCAGCAGGCTCGACGGGGGGCCCGGGGAGCTGTTTTTT.

The V gene is TRBV5-1, the J gene TRBJ1-2; no clear D. In germline, CDR1 is SGHRS, CDR2 YFSETQ. This CDR3 is 16 amino acids long. The V gene lost 0 bases and the J gene lost 6 bases, with 18 bases spanning the gap. The CDR3, as DNA: TGCGCCAGCAGCTTGGCCCCCTTTAGGAGTGGAGATGGCTACACCTTC. Its translation is CASSLAPFRSGDGYTF.

The chain couples TRBV7-2 to TRBJ1-2; a possible D gene is TRBD1 (6 bases). Germline assignment: CDR1 SGHTA and CDR2 FQGNSA. The CDR3 extends over 15 amino acids. V dropped 1 base and J dropped 5 bases, with 14 bases sitting between them. The CDR3 here is CASSLEGGHLYGYTF. The CDR3 DNA reads as TGTGCCAGCAGCTTAGAGGGGGGACACCTATATGGCTACACCTTC.

This clonotype has a handful of counts. J is TRBJ1-1 and V is TRBV5-1; D gene ambiguous. The length of the CDR3 is 15 residues. Germline CDR1 SGHRS, CDR2 YFSETQ. V lost 1 base, J lost 1 base, and 11 bases lay in between. The CDR3 sequence is CASSLTTASNTEAFF. CDR3 nucleotides: TGCGCCAGCAGCTTGACTACAGCCTCGAACACTGAAGCTTTCTTT.

This clonotype was recorded a few times. Germline is not matched at one junction end, which may reflect a read error. The chain couples TRBV7-7 to TRBJ1-4, with TRBD1 identical over 9 bases. The length of the CDR3 is 14 residues. Germline V gives CDR1 SSHAT, CDR2 FNYEAQ (reference sequence). Written as DNA, the CDR3 is TGTGCTAGCAGCCCGACAGGGGGGAATGAAAAACTGTTTTTT. Amino acids: CASSPTGGNEKLFF.

This clonotype was detected a few times. V gene TRBV24-1 combines with J gene TRBJ2-3; no clear D gene. Germline CDR1 KGHDR, CDR2 SFDVKD. V dropped 2 bases and J dropped 2 bases, with 4 bases sitting between them. This CDR3 has 13 amino acids. DNA of the CDR3: TGTGCCACCAGTGATTACAACACAGATACGCAGTATTTT. It is translated as CATSDYNTDTQYF.

The gene calls are TRBV11-2 and TRBJ2-1, with D unclear. V dropped 7 bases and J dropped 8 bases, with 6 bases sitting between them. The CDR3 has 10 residues. Germline V gene data show CDR1 as SGHAT and CDR2 as FQNNGV. The CDR3 is CASTPDEQFF. As DNA, the CDR3 is TGTGCCAGCACCCCTGATGAGCAGTTCTTC.

This clonotype came up many times. The chain combines TRBV29-1 with TRBJ1-1; D might be TRBD1 (6 bases). CDR1 and CDR2 from the germline V gene are SQVTM and ANQGSEA. The CDR3 length is 13 residues. Trimming pared 1 base from V and 6 bases from J, leaving 12 bases between. CDR3 residues: CSVEGTGWSEAFF. The CDR3 region has the DNA TGCAGCGTTGAAGGTACAGGGTGGTCTGAAGCTTTCTTT. Using reference TRBV29-1 and TRBJ1-1 for the parts outside the CDR3, the full variable domain is SAVISQKPSRDICQRGTSLTIQCQVDSQVTMMFWYRQQPGQSLTLIATANQGSEATYESGFVIDKFPISRPNLTFSTLTVSNMSPEDSSIYLCSVEGTGWSEAFFGQGTRLTVV.

The chain has TRBV7-9 and TRBJ2-7, with D unclear. Germline V gene sequence: CDR1 SEHNR, CDR2 FQNEAQ (reference sequence). V was pared by 5 bases and J by 4 bases, with 12 bases between. The CDR3 runs to 13 residues. The CDR3 reads CASSPSAEYEQYV. The CDR3 bases are TGTGCCAGCAGCCCATCGGCGGAATACGAGCAGTACGTC.